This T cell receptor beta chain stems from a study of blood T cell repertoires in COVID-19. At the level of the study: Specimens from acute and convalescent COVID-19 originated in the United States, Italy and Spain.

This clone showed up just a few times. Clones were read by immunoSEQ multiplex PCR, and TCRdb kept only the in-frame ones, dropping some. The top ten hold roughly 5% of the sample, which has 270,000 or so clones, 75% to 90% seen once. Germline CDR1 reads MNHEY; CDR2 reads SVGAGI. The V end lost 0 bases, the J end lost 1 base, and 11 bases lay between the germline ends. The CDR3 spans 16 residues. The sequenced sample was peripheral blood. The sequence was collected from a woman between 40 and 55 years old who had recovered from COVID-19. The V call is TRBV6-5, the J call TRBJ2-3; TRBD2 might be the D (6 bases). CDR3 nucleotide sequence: TGTGCCAGCAGTTACTCTTGGTCTAGCGGCACAGATACGCAGTATTTT. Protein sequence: CASSYSWSSGTDTQYF.